This T cell receptor beta chain was identified in a study of cytomegalovirus exposure and HLA in healthy donors. Concerning this clone itself: Antigen specificity is unknown.

Researchers ran the PCR with 60 Vbeta and 13 Jbeta primers. Method: immunoSEQ multiplex PCR; TCRdb's copy keeps in-frame clones and lacks some. The sample consists of 110,000 to 150,000 clones, 65% to 85% of them appearing once. The V gene lost 6 bases and the J gene lost 1 base, with 15 bases spanning the gap. The CDR3 has 16 residues. Germline CDR1 reads SEHNR; CDR2 reads FQNEAQ (reference sequence). Study outcomes and limitations: In a later analysis, most CMV-associated TCR beta chains appeared HLA-restricted. One later analysis reportedly identified an Asian-associated ancestry cluster that showed fewer N-insertions than the roughly 720-donor mean. Previous analysis showed most TCR beta V segments were productive about 87% or about 30% of the time. The study listed 150 to 200 cytomegalovirus-associated TCR beta chains.

The sample comprised PBMCs. The chain recombines TRBV7-9 with TRBJ2-2; D is perhaps TRBD2 (6 bases). This receptor was obtained from a middle-aged woman in good health and CMV-seropositive. CDR3 DNA: TGTGCCAGCAGAAGCTGGGGGGTTATGAACACCGGGGAGCTGTTTTTT. Encoded protein: CASRSWGVMNTGELFF.